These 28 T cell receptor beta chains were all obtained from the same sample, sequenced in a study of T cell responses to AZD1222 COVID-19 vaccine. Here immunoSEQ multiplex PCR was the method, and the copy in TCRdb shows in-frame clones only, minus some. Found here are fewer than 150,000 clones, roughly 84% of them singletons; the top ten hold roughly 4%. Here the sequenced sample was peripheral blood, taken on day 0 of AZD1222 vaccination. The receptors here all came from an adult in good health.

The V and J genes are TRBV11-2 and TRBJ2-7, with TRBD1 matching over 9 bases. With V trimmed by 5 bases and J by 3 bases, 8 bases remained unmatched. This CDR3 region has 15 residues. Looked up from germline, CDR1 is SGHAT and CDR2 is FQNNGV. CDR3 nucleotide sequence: TGTGCCAGCAGCCGTACCCAGGACAGGGGCTACGAGCAGTACTTC. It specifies CASSRTQDRGYEQYF. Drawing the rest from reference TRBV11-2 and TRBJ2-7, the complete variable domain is EAGVAQSPRYKIIEKRQSVAFWCNPISGHATLYWYQQILGQGPKLLIQFQNNGVVDDSQLPKDRFSAERLKGVDSTLKIQPAKLEDSAVYLCASSRTQDRGYEQYFGPGTRLTVT.

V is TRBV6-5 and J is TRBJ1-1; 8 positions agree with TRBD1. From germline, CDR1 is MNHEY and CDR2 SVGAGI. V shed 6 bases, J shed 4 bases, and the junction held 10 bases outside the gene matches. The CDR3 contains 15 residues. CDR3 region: CASRPTRTGRTEAFF. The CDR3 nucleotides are TGTGCCAGCAGGCCTACCCGGACAGGGCGCACTGAAGCTTTCTTT.

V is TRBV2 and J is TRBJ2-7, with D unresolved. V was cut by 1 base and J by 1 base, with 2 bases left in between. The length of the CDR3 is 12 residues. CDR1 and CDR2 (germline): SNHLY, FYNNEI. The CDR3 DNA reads TGTGCCAGCAGTGAAGTGTCCTACGAGCAGTACTTC. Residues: CASSEVSYEQYF.

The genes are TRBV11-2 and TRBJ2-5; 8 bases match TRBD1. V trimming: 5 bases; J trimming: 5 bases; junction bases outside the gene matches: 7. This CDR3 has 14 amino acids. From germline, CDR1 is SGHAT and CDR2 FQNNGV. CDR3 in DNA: TGTGCCAGCAGCCGGGACAGGTATTCGGAGACCCAGTACTTC. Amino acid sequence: CASSRDRYSETQYF.

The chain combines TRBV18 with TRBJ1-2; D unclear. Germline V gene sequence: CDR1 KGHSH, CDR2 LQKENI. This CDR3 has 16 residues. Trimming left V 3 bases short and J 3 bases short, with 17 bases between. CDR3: CASSPSRETLYYGYTF. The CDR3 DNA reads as TGTGCCAGCTCACCCTCCCGGGAAACCTTATACTATGGCTACACCTTC.

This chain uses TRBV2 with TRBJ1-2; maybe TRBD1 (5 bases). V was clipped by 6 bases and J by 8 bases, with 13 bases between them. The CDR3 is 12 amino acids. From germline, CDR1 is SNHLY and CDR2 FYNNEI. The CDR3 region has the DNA TGTGCCAGCAGCCGTCCGGGGCAGGGCTACACCTTC. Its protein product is CASSRPGQGYTF.

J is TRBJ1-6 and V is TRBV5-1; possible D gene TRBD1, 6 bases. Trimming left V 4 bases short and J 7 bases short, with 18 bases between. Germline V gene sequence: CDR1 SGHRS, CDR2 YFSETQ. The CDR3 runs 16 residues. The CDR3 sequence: CASSARGMVPNSPLHF. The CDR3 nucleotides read TGCGCCAGCAGCGCCAGGGGAATGGTCCCGAATTCACCCCTCCACTTT.

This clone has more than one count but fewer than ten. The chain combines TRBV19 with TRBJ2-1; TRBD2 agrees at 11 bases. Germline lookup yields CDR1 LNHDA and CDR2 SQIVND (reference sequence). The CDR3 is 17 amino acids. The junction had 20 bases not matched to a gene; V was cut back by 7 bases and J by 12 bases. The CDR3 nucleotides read TGTGCCAGTACCACGCTGGGGGCTAGCGGGGGGCCCCGCGGGCAGTTCTTC. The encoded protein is CASTTLGASGGPRGQFF.

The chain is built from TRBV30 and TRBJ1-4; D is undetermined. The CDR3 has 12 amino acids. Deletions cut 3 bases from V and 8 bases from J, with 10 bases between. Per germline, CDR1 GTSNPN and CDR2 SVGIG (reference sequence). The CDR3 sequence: CAWRAGEEKLFF. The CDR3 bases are TGTGCCTGGAGGGCTGGGGAAGAAAAACTGTTTTTT.

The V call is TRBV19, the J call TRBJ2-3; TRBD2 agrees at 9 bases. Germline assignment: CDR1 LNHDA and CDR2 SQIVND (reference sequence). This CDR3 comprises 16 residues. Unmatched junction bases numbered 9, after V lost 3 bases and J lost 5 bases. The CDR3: CASSIGGLASRDTQYF. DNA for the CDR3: TGTGCCAGTAGTATTGGGGGACTAGCCTCGAGAGATACGCAGTATTTT.

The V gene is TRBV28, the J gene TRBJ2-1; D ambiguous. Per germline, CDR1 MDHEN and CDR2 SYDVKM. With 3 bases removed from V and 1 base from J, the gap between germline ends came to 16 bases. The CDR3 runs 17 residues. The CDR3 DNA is TGTGCCAGCAGTTTTAGGGCAGGAGTACGGTCCTACAATGAGCAGTTCTTC. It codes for CASSFRAGVRSYNEQFF.

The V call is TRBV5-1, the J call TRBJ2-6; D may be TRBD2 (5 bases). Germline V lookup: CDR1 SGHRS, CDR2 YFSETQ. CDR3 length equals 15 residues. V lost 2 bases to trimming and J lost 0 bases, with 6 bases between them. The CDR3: CASSLGGSGANVLTF. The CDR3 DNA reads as TGCGCCAGCAGCTTAGGAGGCTCTGGGGCCAACGTCCTGACTTTC.

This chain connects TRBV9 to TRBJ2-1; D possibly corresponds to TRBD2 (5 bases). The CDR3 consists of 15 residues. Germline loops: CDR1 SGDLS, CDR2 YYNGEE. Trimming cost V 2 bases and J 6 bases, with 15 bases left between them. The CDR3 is CASSVTSLDFNEQFF. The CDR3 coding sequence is TGTGCCAGCAGCGTCACTAGTTTGGACTTCAATGAGCAGTTCTTC.

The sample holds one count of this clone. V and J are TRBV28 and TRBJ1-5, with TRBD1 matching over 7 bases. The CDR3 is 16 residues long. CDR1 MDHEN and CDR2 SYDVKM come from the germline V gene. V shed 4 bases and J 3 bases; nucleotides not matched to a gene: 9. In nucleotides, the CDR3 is TGTGCCAGCAGTTCGGGTCCAGGGGGAGTCAATCAGCCCCAGCATTTT. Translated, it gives CASSSGPGGVNQPQHF.

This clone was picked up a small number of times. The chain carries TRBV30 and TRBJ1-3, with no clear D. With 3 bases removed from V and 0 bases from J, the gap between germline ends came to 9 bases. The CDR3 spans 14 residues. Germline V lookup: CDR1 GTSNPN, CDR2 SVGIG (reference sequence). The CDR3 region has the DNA TGTGCCTGGAGCAATCTTGTCTCTGGAAACACCATATATTTT. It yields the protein CAWSNLVSGNTIYF.

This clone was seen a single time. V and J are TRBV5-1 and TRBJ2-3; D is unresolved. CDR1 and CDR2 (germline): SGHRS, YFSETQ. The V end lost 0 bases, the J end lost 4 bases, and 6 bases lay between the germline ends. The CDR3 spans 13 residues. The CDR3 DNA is TGCGCCAGCAGCTTGGATTACGCAGATACGCAGTATTTT. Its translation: CASSLDYADTQYF.

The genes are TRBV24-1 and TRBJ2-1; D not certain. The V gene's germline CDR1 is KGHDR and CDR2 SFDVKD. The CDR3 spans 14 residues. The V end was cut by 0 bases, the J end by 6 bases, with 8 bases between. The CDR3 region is CATSDLDLGNEQFF. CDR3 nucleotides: TGTGCCACCAGTGATTTGGATCTGGGCAATGAGCAGTTCTTC.

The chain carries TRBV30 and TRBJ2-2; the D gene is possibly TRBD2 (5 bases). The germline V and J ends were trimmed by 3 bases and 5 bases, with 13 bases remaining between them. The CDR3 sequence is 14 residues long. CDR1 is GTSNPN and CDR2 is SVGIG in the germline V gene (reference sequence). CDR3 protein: CAWRGRRRTGELFF. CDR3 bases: TGTGCCTGGAGGGGGAGACGCCGGACCGGGGAGCTGTTTTTT.

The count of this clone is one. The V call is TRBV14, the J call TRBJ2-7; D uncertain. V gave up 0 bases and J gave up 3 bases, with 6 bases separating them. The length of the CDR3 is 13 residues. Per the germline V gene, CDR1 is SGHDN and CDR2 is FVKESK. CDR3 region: CASSQDLGYEQYF. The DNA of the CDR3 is TGTGCCAGCAGCCAAGATCTCGGCTACGAGCAGTACTTC.

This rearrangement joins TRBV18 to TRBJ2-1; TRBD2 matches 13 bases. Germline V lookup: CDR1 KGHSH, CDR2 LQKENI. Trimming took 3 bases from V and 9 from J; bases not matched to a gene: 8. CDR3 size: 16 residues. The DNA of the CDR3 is TGTGCCAGCTCACCCGCCACTAGCGGGGGGGCCACTGAGCAGTTCTTC. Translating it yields CASSPATSGGATEQFF. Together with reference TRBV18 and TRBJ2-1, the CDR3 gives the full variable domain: NAGVMQNPRHLVRRRGQEARLRCSPMKGHSHVYWYRQLPEEGLKFMVYLQKENIIDESGMPKERFSAEFPKEGPSILRIQQVVRGDSAAYFCASSPATSGGATEQFFGPGTRLTVL.

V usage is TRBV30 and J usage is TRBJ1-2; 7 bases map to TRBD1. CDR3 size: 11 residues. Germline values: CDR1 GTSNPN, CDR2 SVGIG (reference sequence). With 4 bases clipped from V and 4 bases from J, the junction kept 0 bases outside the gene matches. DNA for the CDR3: TGTGCCTGGACAGGGGGCTATGGCTACACCTTC. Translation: CAWTGGYGYTF.

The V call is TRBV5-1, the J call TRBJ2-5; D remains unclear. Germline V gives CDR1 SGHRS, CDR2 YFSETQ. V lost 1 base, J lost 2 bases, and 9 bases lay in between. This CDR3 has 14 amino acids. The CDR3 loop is CASSLFAGQETQYF. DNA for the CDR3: TGCGCCAGCAGCTTGTTCGCAGGACAAGAGACCCAGTACTTC.

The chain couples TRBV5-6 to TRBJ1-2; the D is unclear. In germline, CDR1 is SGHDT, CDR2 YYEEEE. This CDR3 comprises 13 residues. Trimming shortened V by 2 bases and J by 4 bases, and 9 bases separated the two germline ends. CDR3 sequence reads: CASSLGIGYGYTF. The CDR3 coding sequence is TGTGCCAGCAGCTTAGGGATAGGCTATGGCTACACCTTC.

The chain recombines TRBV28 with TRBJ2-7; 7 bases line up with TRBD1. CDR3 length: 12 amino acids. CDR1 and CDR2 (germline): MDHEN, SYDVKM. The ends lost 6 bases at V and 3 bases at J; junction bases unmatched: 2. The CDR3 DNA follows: TGTGCCAGCAGGGGACAGAACTACGAGCAGTACTTC. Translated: CASRGQNYEQYF.

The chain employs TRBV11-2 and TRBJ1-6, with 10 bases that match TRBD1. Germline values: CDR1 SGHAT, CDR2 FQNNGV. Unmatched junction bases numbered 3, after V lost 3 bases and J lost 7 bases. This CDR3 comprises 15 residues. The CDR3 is CASSFRDRGNSPLHF. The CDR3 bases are TGTGCCAGCAGCTTCCGGGACAGGGGAAATTCACCCCTCCACTTT.

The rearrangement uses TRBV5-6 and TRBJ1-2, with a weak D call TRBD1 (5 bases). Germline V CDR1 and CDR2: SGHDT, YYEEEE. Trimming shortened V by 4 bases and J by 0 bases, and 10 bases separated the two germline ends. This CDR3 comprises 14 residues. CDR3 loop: CASSSRGANYGYTF. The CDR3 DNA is TGTGCCAGCAGCAGTAGGGGAGCTAACTATGGCTACACCTTC.

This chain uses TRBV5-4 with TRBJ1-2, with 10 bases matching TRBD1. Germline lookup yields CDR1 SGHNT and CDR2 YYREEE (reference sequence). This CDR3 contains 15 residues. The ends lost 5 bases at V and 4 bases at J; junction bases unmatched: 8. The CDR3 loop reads CASRTGTGDGYGYTF. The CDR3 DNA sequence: TGTGCCAGCAGAACCGGGACAGGGGATGGCTATGGCTACACCTTC.

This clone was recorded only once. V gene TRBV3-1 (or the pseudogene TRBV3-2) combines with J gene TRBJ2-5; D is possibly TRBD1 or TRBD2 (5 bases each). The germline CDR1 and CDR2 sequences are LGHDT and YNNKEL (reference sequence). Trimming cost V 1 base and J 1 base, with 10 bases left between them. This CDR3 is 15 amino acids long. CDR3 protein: CASSQVRGGQETQYF. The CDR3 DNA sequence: TGTGCCAGCAGCCAAGTCCGGGGCGGCCAAGAGACCCAGTACTTC.